Below, 21 T cell receptor beta chains from the same sample are listed, as sequenced in a study of blood T cell repertoires in COVID-19. Profiling relied on immunoSEQ multiplex PCR, and the TCRdb table lists in-frame clones only, not all of them. This table has about half a million clones, 70% to 90% appearing once. Sample: peripheral blood. The source of these receptors is a human donor in a cohort sampled during active COVID-19.

A few counts support this clone. V and J are TRBV6-6 and TRBJ1-2, with TRBD1 matching over 7 bases. V gave up 6 bases and J gave up 7 bases; unmatched junction bases: 14. The CDR3 has 15 amino acids. Germline CDR1 reads MNHNY; CDR2 reads SVGAGI (reference sequence). As DNA, the CDR3 is TGTGCCAGCAGGCTCGACCACACAGGGGCGCCTGGCTACACCTTC. Amino acids: CASRLDHTGAPGYTF.

The CDR3 bases are TGCAGCGTACAGGGGGCGTTCGTCGGGGAGACCCAGTACTTC. Protein product: CSVQGAFVGETQYF. The rearrangement joins TRBV29-1 to TRBJ2-5, with 9 bases matching TRBD1. The CDR3 sequence is 14 residues long. Unmatched junction bases numbered 10, after V lost 6 bases and J lost 5 bases. Germline V gives CDR1 SQVTM, CDR2 ANQGSEA.

In this sample, this clone turned up a few times. The chain combines TRBV6-6 with TRBJ1-1; D remains unclear. V lost 2 bases to trimming and J lost 5 bases, with 18 bases between them. The CDR3 totals 16 residues. Looked up from germline, CDR1 is MNHNY and CDR2 is SVGAGI (reference sequence). Written as DNA, the CDR3 is TGTGCCAGCAGTTACCCCTCCGGGGTCGAACAAACTGAAGCTTTCTTT. It yields the protein CASSYPSGVEQTEAFF.

This clone was found a few times. V is TRBV7-9 and J is TRBJ1-3; D may be TRBD1 (6 bases). Germline assignment: CDR1 SEHNR and CDR2 FQNEAQ (reference sequence). Trimming left V 5 bases short and J 0 bases short, with 14 bases between. The CDR3 has 16 amino acids. CDR3 protein: CASSLNLDSSGNTIYF. The CDR3 DNA reads TGTGCCAGCAGCCTAAACCTGGACAGCTCTGGAAACACCATATATTTT.

J is TRBJ2-3 and V is TRBV30; no clear D. The CDR3 totals 14 residues. Germline CDR1 is GTSNPN and CDR2 is SVGIG (reference sequence). The V gene lost 8 bases and the J gene lost 3 bases, with 18 bases spanning the gap. The CDR3: CARDLTPPTDTQYF. For the CDR3, the DNA is TGTGCCAGAGATCTTACCCCTCCTACAGATACGCAGTATTTT.

In the case of this clone: The same CDR3 can be traced to other DNA sequences in this sample. The gene calls are TRBV6-2 or TRBV6-3 and TRBJ2-7; D is undetermined. Germline CDR1 reads MNHEY; CDR2 reads SVGEGT. V lost 6 bases and J 1 base, leaving 7 bases between the germline ends. This CDR3 spans 12 amino acids. CDR3 region: CASSPSSYEQYF. CDR3 in DNA: TGTGCCAGCAGCCCCTCTTCCTACGAGCAGTACTTC.

This sequence joins TRBV7-2 and TRBJ2-3; D is possibly TRBD2 (6 bases). Germline lookup yields CDR1 SGHTA and CDR2 FQGNSA. The CDR3 sequence is 13 residues long. V lost 4 bases and J 2 bases, leaving 7 bases between the germline ends. This CDR3 is CASSWGVTDTQYF. CDR3 nucleotide sequence: TGTGCCAGCAGCTGGGGGGTCACAGATACGCAGTATTTT.

The chain joins TRBV28 to TRBJ2-7; TRBD1 might be the D (5 bases). Germline CDR1 and CDR2: MDHEN and SYDVKM. The CDR3 contains 17 residues. Between the trimmed V and J ends, which lost 5 bases and 0 bases, there was a span of 20 bases. The CDR3 region is CASSGNGKQAISYEQYF. The CDR3 region has the DNA TGTGCCAGCAGTGGGAATGGGAAACAGGCCATCTCCTACGAGCAGTACTTC.

The rearrangement links TRBV4-1 to TRBJ2-7, with D maybe TRBD1 (6 bases). Trimming pared 4 bases from V and 1 base from J, leaving 11 bases between. The length of the CDR3 is 14 residues. The germline gives CDR1 MGHRA, CDR2 YSYEKL. The CDR3 here is CASSPRDRSYEQYF. The CDR3 DNA reads TGCGCCAGCAGCCCGAGAGACAGGTCCTACGAGCAGTACTTC.

This clone was counted only a few times. The chain carries TRBV28 and TRBJ1-2; TRBD1 aligns across 8 bases. The junction had 6 bases not matched to a gene; V was cut back by 3 bases and J by 6 bases. This CDR3 has 14 amino acids. CDR1 is MDHEN and CDR2 is SYDVKM in the germline V gene. In DNA form, the CDR3 reads TGTGCCAGCAGTTTCAACAGGGGGTTTGATGGCTACACCTTC. Amino acid sequence: CASSFNRGFDGYTF.

The CDR3 sequence: CASSSDSSGELFF. The CDR3 bases are TGTGCCAGCAGCTCGGACTCTTCCGGGGAGCTGTTTTTT. This sequence joins TRBV7-3 and TRBJ2-2; a weak D match, TRBD2 (5 bases). CDR1 is SGHTA, CDR2 FQGTGA, per germline. The CDR3 has 13 amino acids. V shed 4 bases and J shed 6 bases, with 9 bases lying between them.

The chain is built from TRBV9 and TRBJ2-3; D may be TRBD2 (5 bases). CDR1 is SGDLS and CDR2 is YYNGEE in the germline V gene. The V gene lost 0 bases and the J gene lost 3 bases, with 5 bases spanning the gap. The CDR3 contains 13 residues. CDR3 sequence (DNA): TGTGCCAGCAGCGTAGGGGAGACAGATACGCAGTATTTT. Its translation is CASSVGETDTQYF.

The rearrangement uses TRBV9 and TRBJ1-6; unclear D gene. Trimming shortened V by 0 bases and J by 5 bases, and 6 bases separated the two germline ends. CDR3 length: 14 amino acids. The germline gives CDR1 SGDLS, CDR2 YYNGEE. CDR3 sequence: CASSVAGDNSPLHF. CDR3 DNA: TGTGCCAGCAGCGTAGCCGGAGATAATTCACCCCTCCACTTT.

The sample holds one count of this clone. The chain has TRBV7-2 and TRBJ1-5; D remains unclear. The CDR3 extends over 12 amino acids. The germline V and J ends were trimmed by 2 bases and 7 bases, with 6 bases remaining between them. Germline V lookup: CDR1 SGHTA, CDR2 FQGNSA. In nucleotides, the CDR3 is TGTGCCAGCAGCTTACCGGGGCAGCCCCAGCATTTT. This sequence encodes CASSLPGQPQHF.

The chain links TRBV19 to TRBJ2-1; TRBD2 matches at 10 bases. Per the germline V gene, CDR1 is LNHDA and CDR2 is SQIVND (reference sequence). The V and J ends lost 5 bases and 4 bases, in that order; junction bases with no gene match: 17. CDR3 length: 19 residues. The CDR3 nucleotides are TGTGCCAGTAGTTCCAAAACTCAAAGCGGGAGGGGAGTATACAATGAGCAGTTCTTC. Translated, it gives CASSSKTQSGRGVYNEQFF.

In its sample, this clone was seen once. V and J are TRBV30 and TRBJ2-7; perhaps TRBD2 as D (6 bases). Germline V gene sequence: CDR1 GTSNPN, CDR2 SVGIG (reference sequence). Trimming left V 0 bases short and J 9 bases short, with 9 bases between. This CDR3 has 11 residues. In DNA form, the CDR3 reads TGTGCCTGGAGTGTCGGGGGATGGCAGTACTTC. This encodes CAWSVGGWQYF.

Points on this clone: At the DNA level, this CDR3 is encoded by other sequences in the same sample as well. The chain links TRBV9 to TRBJ1-2; TRBD1 agrees at 9 bases. The J segment lost 2 bases and the V segment lost 4 bases, leaving 3 bases of the junction unmatched. Germline V CDR1 and CDR2: SGDLS, YYNGEE. The CDR3 runs to 14 residues. The DNA for the CDR3 is TGTGCCAGCAGCTCCGGACAGGGGAACTATGGCTACACCTTC. Encoded protein: CASSSGQGNYGYTF. Combining the CDR3 with reference TRBV9 and TRBJ1-2 gives the whole variable domain DSGVTQTPKHLITATGQRVTLRCSPRSGDLSVYWYQQSLDQGLQFLIQYYNGEERAKGNILERFSAQQFPDLHSELNLSSLELGDSALYFCASSSGQGNYGYTFGSGTRLTVV.

The rearrangement uses TRBV6-6 and TRBJ2-7, with TRBD2 matching over 13 bases. The germline gives CDR1 MNHNY, CDR2 SVGAGI (reference sequence). V lost 5 bases to trimming and J lost 4 bases; unmatched junction nucleotides: 5. The CDR3 extends over 15 amino acids. As DNA, the CDR3 is TGTGCCAGCAGTCGGACTAGCGGGAGCGGGTACGAGCAGTACTTC. It translates to CASSRTSGSGYEQYF.

The chain links TRBV30 to TRBJ2-2; 7 bases match TRBD2. V lost 3 bases, J lost 0 bases, and 4 bases stayed unmatched. CDR1 is GTSNPN, CDR2 SVGIG, per germline (reference sequence). The CDR3 is made up of 15 amino acids. CDR3 DNA sequence: TGTGCCTGGAGCCATCTAGCGGCGAACACCGGGGAGCTGTTTTTT. Translated, it gives CAWSHLAANTGELFF.

This clone was detected only once. The genes are TRBV7-9 and TRBJ2-1; the match to TRBD2 covers 8 bases. V shed 6 bases and J 5 bases; nucleotides not matched to a gene: 6. There are 14 residues in the CDR3. Germline CDR1 is SEHNR and CDR2 is FQNEAQ (reference sequence). For the CDR3, the DNA is TGTGCCAGCAGGAGGAGCGGGAGTAACAATGAGCAGTTCTTC. Residues: CASRRSGSNNEQFF.

This clone was seen only once. V gene TRBV2 combines with J gene TRBJ1-1, with 10 bases identical to TRBD1. After removal of 7 bases from V and 1 base from J, the junction contained 6 bases not matched to a gene. Germline lookup yields CDR1 SNHLY and CDR2 FYNNEI. CDR3 size: 15 residues. The CDR3 nucleotides are TGTGCCAGCACATCGGGGACAGGGGCGAACACTGAAGCTTTCTTT. This encodes CASTSGTGANTEAFF.